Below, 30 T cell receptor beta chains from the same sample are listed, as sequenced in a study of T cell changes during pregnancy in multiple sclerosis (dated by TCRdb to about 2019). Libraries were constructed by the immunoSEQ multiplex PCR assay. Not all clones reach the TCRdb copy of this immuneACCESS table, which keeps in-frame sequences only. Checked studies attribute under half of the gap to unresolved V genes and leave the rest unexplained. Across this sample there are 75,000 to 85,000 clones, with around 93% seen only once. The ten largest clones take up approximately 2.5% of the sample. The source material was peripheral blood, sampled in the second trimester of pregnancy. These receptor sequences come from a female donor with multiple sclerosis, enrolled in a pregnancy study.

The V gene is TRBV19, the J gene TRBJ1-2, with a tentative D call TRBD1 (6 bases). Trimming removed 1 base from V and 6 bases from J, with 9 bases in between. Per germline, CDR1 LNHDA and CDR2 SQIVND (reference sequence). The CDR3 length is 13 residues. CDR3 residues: CASSIGTVNGYTF. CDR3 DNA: TGTGCCAGTAGTATAGGGACAGTGAATGGCTACACCTTC.

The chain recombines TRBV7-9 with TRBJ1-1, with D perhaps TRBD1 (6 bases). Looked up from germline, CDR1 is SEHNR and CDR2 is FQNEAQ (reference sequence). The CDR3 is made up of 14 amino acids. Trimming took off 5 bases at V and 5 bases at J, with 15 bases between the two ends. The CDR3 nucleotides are TGTGCCAGCAGCAGCCAGGGGCGCCGGACTGAAGCTTTCTTT. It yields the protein CASSSQGRRTEAFF.

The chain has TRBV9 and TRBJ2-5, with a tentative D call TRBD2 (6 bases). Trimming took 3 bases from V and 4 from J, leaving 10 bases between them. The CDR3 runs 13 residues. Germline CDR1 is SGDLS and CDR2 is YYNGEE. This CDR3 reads CASSERAGETQYF. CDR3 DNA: TGTGCCAGCAGCGAGCGAGCGGGAGAGACCCAGTACTTC.

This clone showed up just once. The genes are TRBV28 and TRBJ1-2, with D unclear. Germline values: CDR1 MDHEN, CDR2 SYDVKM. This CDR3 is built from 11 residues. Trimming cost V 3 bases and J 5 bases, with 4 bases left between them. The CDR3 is CASSLEYGYTF. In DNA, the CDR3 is TGTGCCAGCAGTTTGGAGTATGGCTACACCTTC.

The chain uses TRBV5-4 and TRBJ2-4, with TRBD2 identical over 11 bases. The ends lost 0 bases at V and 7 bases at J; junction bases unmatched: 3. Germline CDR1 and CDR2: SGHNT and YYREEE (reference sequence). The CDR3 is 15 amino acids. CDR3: CASSLVSGGANIQYF. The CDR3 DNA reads TGTGCCAGCAGCTTGGTTAGCGGGGGGGCCAACATTCAGTACTTC. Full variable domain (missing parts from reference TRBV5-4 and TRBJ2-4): ETGVTQSPTHLIKTRGQQVTLRCSSQSGHNTVSWYQQALGQGPQFIFQYYREEENGRGNFPPRFSGLQFPNYSSELNVNALELDDSALYLCASSLVSGGANIQYFGAGTRLSVL.

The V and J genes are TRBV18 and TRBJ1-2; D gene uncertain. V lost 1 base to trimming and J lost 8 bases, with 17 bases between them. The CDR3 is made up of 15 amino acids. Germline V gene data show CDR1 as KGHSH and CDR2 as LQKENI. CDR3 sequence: CASSPLARPEGGYTF. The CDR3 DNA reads TGTGCCAGCTCACCACTGGCAAGGCCGGAGGGCGGCTACACCTTC.

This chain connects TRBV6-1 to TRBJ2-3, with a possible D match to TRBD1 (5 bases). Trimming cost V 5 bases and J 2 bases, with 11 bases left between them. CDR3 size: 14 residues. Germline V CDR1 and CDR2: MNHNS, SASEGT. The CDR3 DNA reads TGTGCCAGCAGTCCGGACACGTACACAGATACGCAGTATTTT. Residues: CASSPDTYTDTQYF.

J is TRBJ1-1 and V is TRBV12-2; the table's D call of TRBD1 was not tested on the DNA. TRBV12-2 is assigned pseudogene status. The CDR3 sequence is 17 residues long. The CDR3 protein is CASRPRPRDTPNTEAFF. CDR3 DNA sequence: TGTGCAAGTCGCCCCAGGCCCCGGGACACTCCGAACACTGAAGCTTTCTTT.

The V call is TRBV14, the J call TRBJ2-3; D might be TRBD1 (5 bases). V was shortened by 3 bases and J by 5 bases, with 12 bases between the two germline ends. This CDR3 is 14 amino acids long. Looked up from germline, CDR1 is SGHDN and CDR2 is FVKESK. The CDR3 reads CASSQLTGEDTQYF. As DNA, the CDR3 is TGTGCCAGCAGCCAGCTTACAGGAGAAGATACGCAGTATTTT.

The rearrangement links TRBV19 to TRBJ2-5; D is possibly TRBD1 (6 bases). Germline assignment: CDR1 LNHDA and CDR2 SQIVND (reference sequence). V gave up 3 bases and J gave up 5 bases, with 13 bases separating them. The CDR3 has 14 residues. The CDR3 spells CASSMGASWETQYF. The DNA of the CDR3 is TGTGCCAGTAGTATGGGGGCGAGCTGGGAGACCCAGTACTTC.

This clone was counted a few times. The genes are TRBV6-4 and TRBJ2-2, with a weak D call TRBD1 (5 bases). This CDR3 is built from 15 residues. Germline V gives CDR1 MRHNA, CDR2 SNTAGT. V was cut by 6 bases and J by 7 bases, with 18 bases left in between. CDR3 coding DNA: TGTGCCAGCAGCCGGACACGAGAAGGGGTCGGGGAGCTGTTTTTT. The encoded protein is CASSRTREGVGELFF.

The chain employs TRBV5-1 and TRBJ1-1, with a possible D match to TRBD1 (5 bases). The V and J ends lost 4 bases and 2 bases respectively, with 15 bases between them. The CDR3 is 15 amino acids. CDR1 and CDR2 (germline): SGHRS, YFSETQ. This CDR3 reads CASSRGRRSNTEAFF. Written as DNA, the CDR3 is TGCGCCAGCAGCCGGGGGAGGCGGAGCAACACTGAAGCTTTCTTT.

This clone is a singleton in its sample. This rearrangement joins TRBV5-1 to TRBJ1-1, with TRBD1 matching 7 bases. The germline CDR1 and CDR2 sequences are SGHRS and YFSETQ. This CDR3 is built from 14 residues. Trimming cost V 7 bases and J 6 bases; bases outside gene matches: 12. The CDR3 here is CASAGGGRVAEAFF. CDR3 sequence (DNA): TGCGCCAGCGCCGGAGGGGGCCGGGTGGCTGAAGCTTTCTTT. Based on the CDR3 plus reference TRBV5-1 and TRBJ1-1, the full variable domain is KAGVTQTPRYLIKTRGQQVTLSCSPISGHRSVSWYQQTPGQGLQFLFEYFSETQRNKGNFPGRFSGRQFSNSRSEMNVSTLELGDSALYLCASAGGGRVAEAFFGQGTRLTVV.

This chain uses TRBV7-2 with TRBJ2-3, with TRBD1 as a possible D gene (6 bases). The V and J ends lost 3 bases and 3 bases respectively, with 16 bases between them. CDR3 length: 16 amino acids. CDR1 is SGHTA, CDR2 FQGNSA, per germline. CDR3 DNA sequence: TGTGCCAGCAGCTTGGGACACCTGGGAATGACAGATACGCAGTATTTT. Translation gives CASSLGHLGMTDTQYF. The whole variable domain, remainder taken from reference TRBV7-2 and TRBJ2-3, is GAGVSQSPSNKVTEKGKDVELRCDPISGHTALYWYRQSLGQGLEFLIYFQGNSAPDKSGLPSDRFSAERTGGSVSTLTIQRTQQEDSAVYLCASSLGHLGMTDTQYFGPGTRLTVL.

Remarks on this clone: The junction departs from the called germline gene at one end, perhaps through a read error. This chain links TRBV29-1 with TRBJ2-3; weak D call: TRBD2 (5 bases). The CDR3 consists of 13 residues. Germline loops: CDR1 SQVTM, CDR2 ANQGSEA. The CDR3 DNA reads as TGCAGCGCTGAAGGACTCTACACAGATACGCAGTATTTT. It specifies CSAEGLYTDTQYF.

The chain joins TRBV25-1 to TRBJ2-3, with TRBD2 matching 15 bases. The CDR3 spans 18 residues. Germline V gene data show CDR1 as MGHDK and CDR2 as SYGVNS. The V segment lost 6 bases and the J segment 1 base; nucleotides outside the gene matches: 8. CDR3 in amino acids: CASRLGTSGGQGTDTQYF. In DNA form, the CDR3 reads TGTGCCAGCAGACTCGGGACTAGCGGGGGGCAAGGCACAGATACGCAGTATTTT.

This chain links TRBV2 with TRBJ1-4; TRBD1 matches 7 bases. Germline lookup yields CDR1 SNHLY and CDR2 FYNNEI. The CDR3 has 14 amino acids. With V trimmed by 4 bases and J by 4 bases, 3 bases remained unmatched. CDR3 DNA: TGTGCCAGCAGTGTACAGGGGAGTAATGAAAAACTGTTTTTT. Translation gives CASSVQGSNEKLFF.

Here the CDR3 reads CASSWGQGGNTIYF. DNA for the CDR3: TGTGCCAGCAGCTGGGGACAGGGTGGAAACACCATATATTTT. The chain employs TRBV7-6 and TRBJ1-3; 9 nucleotides agree with TRBD1. Trimming at V came to 4 bases and at J to 3 bases, leaving 1 base not matched to a gene. The V gene's germline CDR1 is SGHVS and CDR2 FNYEAQ. This CDR3 is 14 amino acids long.

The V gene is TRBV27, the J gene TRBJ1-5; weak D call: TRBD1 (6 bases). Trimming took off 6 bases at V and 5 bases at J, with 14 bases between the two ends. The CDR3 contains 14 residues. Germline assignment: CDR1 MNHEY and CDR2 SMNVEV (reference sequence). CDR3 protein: CASRHKGGYQPQHF. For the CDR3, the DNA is TGTGCCAGCAGACACAAAGGGGGTTATCAGCCCCAGCATTTT.

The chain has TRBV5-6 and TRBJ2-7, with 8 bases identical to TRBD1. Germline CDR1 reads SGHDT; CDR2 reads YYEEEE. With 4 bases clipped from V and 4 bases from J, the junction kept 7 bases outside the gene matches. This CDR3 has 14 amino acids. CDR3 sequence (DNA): TGTGCCAGCAGCCCGGGCACAGGGGGGTACGAGCAGTACTTC. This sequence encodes CASSPGTGGYEQYF.

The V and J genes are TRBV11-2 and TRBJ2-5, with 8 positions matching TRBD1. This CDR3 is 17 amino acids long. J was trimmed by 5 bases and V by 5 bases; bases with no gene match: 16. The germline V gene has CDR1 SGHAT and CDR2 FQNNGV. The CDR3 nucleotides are TGTGCCAGCAGCCAAATTTCAGGACAGGGTTTGGGGGAGACCCAGTACTTC. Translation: CASSQISGQGLGETQYF.

CDR3 sequence reads: CASSIPIPGGEETQYF. Written as DNA, the CDR3 is TGTGCCAGCAGCATTCCCATTCCAGGGGGTGAGGAGACCCAGTACTTC. V gene TRBV5-6 combines with J gene TRBJ2-5; 7 bases are shared with TRBD1. CDR3 length: 16 amino acids. Looked up from germline, CDR1 is SGHDT and CDR2 is YYEEEE. V gave up 4 bases and J gave up 5 bases; unmatched junction bases: 14.

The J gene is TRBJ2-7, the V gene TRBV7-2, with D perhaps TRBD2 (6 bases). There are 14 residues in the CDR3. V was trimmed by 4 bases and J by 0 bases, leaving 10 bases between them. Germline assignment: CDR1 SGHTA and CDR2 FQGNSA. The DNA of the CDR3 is TGTGCCAGCAGCTCCAACGGGGGCTCCTACGAGCAGTACTTC. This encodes CASSSNGGSYEQYF.

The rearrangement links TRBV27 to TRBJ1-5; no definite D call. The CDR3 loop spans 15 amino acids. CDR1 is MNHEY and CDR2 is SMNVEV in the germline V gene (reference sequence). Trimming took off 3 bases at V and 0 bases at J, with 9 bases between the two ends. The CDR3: CASSLVRGSNQPQHF. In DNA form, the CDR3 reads TGTGCCAGCAGTTTGGTCCGAGGTAGCAATCAGCCCCAGCATTTT.

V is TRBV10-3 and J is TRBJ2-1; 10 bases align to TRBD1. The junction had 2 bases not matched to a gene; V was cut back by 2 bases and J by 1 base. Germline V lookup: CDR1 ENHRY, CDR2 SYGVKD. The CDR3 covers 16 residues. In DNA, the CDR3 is TGTGCCATCAGTGAGCTGGGACAGGGGTCCTACAATGAGCAGTTCTTC. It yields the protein CAISELGQGSYNEQFF.

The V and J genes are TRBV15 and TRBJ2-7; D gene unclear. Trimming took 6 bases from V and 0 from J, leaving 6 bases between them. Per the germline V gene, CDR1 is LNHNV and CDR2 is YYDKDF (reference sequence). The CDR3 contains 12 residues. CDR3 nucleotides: TGTGCCACCAGGCGAAGCTCCTACGAGCAGTACTTC. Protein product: CATRRSSYEQYF.

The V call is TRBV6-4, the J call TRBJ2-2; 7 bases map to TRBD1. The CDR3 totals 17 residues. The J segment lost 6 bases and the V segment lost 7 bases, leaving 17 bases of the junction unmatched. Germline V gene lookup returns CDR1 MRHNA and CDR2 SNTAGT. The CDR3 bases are TGTGCCAGCACCGACAGGAGCCCAGGGGGTCTGCCCGGGGAGCTGTTTTTT. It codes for CASTDRSPGGLPGELFF.

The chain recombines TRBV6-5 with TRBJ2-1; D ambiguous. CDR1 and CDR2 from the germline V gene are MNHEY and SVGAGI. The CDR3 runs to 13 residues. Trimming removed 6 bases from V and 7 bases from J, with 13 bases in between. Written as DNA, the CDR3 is TGTGCCAGCAGCCCCGATGAGGTAAATGAGCAGTTCTTC. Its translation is CASSPDEVNEQFF.

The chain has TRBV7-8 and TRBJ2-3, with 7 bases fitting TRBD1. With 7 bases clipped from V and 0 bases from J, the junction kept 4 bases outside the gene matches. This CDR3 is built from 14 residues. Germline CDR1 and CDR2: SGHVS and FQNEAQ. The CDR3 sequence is CASKPGQSTDTQYF. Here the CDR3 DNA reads TGTGCCAGCAAACCGGGACAGAGCACAGATACGCAGTATTTT.

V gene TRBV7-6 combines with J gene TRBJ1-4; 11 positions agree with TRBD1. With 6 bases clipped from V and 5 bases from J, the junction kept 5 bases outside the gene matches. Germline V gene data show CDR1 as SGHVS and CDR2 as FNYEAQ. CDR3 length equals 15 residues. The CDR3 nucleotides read TGTGCCAGCAGTCCCGGGGACAGGGGGAATGAAAAACTGTTTTTT. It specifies CASSPGDRGNEKLFF.